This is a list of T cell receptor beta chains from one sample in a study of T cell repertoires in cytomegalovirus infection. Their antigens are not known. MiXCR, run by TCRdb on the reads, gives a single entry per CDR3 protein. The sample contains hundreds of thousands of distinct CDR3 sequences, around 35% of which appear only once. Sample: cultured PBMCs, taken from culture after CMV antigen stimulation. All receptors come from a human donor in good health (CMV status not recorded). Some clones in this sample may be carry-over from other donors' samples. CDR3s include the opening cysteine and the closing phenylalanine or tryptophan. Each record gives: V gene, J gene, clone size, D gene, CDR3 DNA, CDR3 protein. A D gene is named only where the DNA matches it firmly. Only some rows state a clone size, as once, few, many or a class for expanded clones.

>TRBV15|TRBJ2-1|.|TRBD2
TGTGCCACCAGCAGAGATCTATCGAGCGGGGCTACGGATGAGCAGTTCTTC
CATSRDLSSGATDEQFF
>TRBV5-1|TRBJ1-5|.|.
TGCGCCAGCAGCTTGGGCGACAGCTATAGCAATCAGCCCCAGCATTTT
CASSLGDSYSNQPQHF
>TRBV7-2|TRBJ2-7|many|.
TGTGCCAGCAGCCTGAAACCCTCCTACGAGCAGTACTTC
CASSLKPSYEQYF
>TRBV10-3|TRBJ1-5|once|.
TGTGCCATCAGTGAGTCAGGGGCGTATCAGCCCCAGCATTTT
CAISESGAYQPQHF
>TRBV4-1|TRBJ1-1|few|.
TGCGCCAGCAGCCAAGTTAGCCTCCCCAACACTGAAGCTTTCTTT
CASSQVSLPNTEAFF
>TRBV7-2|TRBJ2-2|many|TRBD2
TGTGCCAGCAGCTTAGTCGCTAGCGGGAGGAGGAACACCGGGGAGCTGTTTTTT
CASSLVASGRRNTGELFF
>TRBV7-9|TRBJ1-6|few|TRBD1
TGTGCCAGCAGCCGGGGGGACAGGGGGAATTCACCCCTCCACTTT
CASSRGDRGNSPLHF
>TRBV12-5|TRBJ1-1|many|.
TGTGCTAGTGGTGTCACAGGGTACACTGAAGCTTTCTTT
CASGVTGYTEAFF
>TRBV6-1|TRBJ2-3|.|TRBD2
TGTGCCAGCAGTGAAGAAAGGGGGGGTAGCGGGAGCCTCAACGCAGATACGCAGTATTTT
CASSEERGGSGSLNADTQYF
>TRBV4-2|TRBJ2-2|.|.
TGTGCCAGCAGCCAAGGGCCCCAGGGGACCCCCGGGGAGCTGTTTTTT
CASSQGPQGTPGELFF
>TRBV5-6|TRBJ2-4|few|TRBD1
TGTGCCAGCAGCCGGACAGGGGGCATTCAGTACTTC
CASSRTGGIQYF
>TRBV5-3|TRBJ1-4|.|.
TGTGCCAGCAGCTTCAAAGCAACTAATGAAAAACTGTTTTTT
CASSFKATNEKLFF
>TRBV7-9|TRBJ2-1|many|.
TGTGCCAGCAGCCGGGGACTGGAAAAAAATGAGCAGTTCTTC
CASSRGLEKNEQFF
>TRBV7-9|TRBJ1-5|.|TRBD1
TGTGCCAGCAGCTTATATGGGACAGGGGACCAGCCCCAGCATTTT
CASSLYGTGDQPQHF
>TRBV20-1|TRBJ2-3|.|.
TGCAGTGCATCGTTCCCCCCGACGGCCGGTTTGCCTTACTCGTCCACAGATACGCAGTATTTT
CSASFPPTAGLPYSSTDTQYF
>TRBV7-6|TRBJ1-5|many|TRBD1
TGTGCCAGCAGCCCTTCCGGACAGGGTGGACAGCCCCAGCATTTT
CASSPSGQGGQPQHF
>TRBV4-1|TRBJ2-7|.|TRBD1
TGCGCCAGCAGCTCCCGGACAGGGCTGAGGGAGCAGTACTTC
CASSSRTGLREQYF
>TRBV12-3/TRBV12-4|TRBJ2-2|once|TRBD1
TGTGCCAGCAGTTCCTCCGACAGGGGAGGTGGGGAGCTGTTTTTT
CASSSSDRGGGELFF
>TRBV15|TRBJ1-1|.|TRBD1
TGTGCCACCAGCAGAGATCTGGGACAGTCAGTCAACACTGAAGCTTTCTTT
CATSRDLGQSVNTEAFF
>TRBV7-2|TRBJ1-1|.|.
TGTGCCAGCAGCCGCGACAGCTACACTGAAGCTTTCTTT
CASSRDSYTEAFF
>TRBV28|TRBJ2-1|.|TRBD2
TGTGCCAGCAGTTTCCCGACTAGCGGGGGGCCATCCTCGGATGAGCAGTTCTTC
CASSFPTSGGPSSDEQFF
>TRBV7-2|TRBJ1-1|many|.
TGTGCCAGCAGCTTGGGGGGATCCTCCCCTGAAGCTTTCTTT
CASSLGGSSPEAFF
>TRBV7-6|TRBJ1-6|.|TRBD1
TGTGCCAGCAGCTCGAGACAGGGTGGGGGGTCACCCCTCCACTTT
CASSSRQGGGSPLHF
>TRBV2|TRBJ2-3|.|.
TGTGCCAGCGATTCCTCGCGGGCTCGCACAGATACGCAGTATTTT
CASDSSRARTDTQYF
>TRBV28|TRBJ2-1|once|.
TGTGCCAGCAGGGAGGTGTACGAGCAGTTCTTC
CASREVYEQFF
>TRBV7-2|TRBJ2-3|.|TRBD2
TGTGCCAGCAGCGAGACTAGCGGGGCGATCACAGATACGCAGTATTTT
CASSETSGAITDTQYF
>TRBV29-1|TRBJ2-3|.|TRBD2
TGCAGCGTTGGGACTAGCGGGAGTAACACAGATACGCAGTATTTT
CSVGTSGSNTDTQYF
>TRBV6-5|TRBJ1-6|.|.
TGTGCCAGCAGTTACGGGACCCAGAGCTCCTATAATTCACCCCTCCACTTT
CASSYGTQSSYNSPLHF
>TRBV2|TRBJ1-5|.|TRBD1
TGTGCCAGCAGTGAACAGACAGGGTCTAGTCAGCCCCAGCATTTT
CASSEQTGSSQPQHF
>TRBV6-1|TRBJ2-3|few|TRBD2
TGTGCCAGTAAGGTAGCGGGAGAGGATACGCAGTATTTT
CASKVAGEDTQYF
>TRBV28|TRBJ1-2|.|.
TGTGCCAGCGGTCGTGGAGGCTACACCTTC
CASGRGGYTF
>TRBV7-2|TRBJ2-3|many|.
TGTGCCAGCAGCTTGGATTTACTACTAGGCACAGATACGCAGTATTTT
CASSLDLLLGTDTQYF
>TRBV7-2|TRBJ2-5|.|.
TGTGCCAGCAGCTCGGACTGGCAAGAGACCCAGTACTTC
CASSSDWQETQYF
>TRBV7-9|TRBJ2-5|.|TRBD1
TGTGCCAGCAGCTTAGAAGGGGACAGACAAGAGACCCAGTACTTC
CASSLEGDRQETQYF
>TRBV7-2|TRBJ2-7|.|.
TGTGCCAGCAGCTTCAACTCTCGCTACGAGCAGTACTTC
CASSFNSRYEQYF
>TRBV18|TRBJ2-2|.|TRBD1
TGTGCCAGCTCATCAGGGGGCTACGACACCGGGGAGCTGTTTTTT
CASSSGGYDTGELFF
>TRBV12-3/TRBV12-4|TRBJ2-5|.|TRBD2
TGTGCCAGCAGTCGGACTAGCGGGAGAGTTAGAGGAGAGACCCAGTACTTC
CASSRTSGRVRGETQYF
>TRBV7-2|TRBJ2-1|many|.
TGTGCCAGCAGCTGGCGGACGTTCGATGAGCAGTTCTTC
CASSWRTFDEQFF
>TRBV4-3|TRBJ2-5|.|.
TGCGCCAGCAGCCACATACAGGGAGAGACCCAGTACTTC
CASSHIQGETQYF
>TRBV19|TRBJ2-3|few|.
TGTGCCAGTAGTATGCGCACTAGCACAGATACGCAGTATTTT
CASSMRTSTDTQYF
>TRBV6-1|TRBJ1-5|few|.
TGTGCCAGCAGTGAAGGTGGGGACATCCAGCCCCAGCATTTT
CASSEGGDIQPQHF
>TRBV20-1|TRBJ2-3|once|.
TGCAGTGCCCCCCATCATGCCACCAGCACAGATACGCAGTATTTT
CSAPHHATSTDTQYF
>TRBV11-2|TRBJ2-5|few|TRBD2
TGTGCCAGCAGACCCACTAGCGGGAGGAGATCTGAGACCCAGTACTTC
CASRPTSGRRSETQYF
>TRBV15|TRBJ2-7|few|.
TGTGCCACCAGCACCCAGCGAGGCGAGCAGTACTTC
CATSTQRGEQYF
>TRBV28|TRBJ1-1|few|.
TGTGCCAGCATCAAAGCCGCAGGGAACACTGAAGCTTTCTTT
CASIKAAGNTEAFF
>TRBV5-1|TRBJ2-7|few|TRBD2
TGCGCCAGCAGCCCGAGACTAGCGGGGGCAGTCTCCTACGAGCAGTACTTC
CASSPRLAGAVSYEQYF
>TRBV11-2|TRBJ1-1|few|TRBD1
TGTGCCAGCAGCATGGGACAGGTACTGAACACTGAAGCTTTCTTT
CASSMGQVLNTEAFF
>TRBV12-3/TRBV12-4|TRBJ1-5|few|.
TGTGCCAGCAGTTGGGGAGTAAATCAGCCCCAGCATTTT
CASSWGVNQPQHF